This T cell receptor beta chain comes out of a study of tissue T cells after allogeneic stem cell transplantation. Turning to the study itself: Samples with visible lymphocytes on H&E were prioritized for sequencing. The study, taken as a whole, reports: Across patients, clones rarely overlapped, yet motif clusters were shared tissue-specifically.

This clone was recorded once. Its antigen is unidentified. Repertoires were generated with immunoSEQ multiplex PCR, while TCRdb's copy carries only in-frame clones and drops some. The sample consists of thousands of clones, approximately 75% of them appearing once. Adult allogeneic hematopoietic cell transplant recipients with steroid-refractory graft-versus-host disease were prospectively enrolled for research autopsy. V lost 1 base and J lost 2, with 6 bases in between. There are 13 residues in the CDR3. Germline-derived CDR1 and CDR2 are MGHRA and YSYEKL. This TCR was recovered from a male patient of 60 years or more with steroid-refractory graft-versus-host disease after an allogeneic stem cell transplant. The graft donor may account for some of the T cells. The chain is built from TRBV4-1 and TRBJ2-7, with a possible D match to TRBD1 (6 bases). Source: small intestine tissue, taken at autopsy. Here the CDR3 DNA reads TGCGCCAGCAGCCAAGGACAGGCCTACGAGCAGTACTTC. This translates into CASSQGQAYEQYF.